One sample yielded the 32 T cell receptor beta chains listed below, sequenced in a study of cytomegalovirus exposure and HLA in healthy donors. Primers: 60 Vbeta forward and 13 Jbeta reverse. Sequencing was performed with immunoSEQ multiplex PCR; in TCRdb, only in-frame clones are kept and a portion is missing. The sample carries approximately 140,000 clones, approximately 82% recorded once. Source material: PBMCs. The receptors originated from a woman in her thirties or forties in good health and CMV-seronegative.

The V and J genes are TRBV9 and TRBJ1-1, with D perhaps matching TRBD1 (6 bases). V gave up 3 bases and J gave up 1 base, with 10 bases separating them. The germline V gene has CDR1 SGDLS and CDR2 YYNGEE. CDR3 length: 14 amino acids. CDR3 sequence: CASSGRTANTEAFF. The CDR3, as DNA: TGTGCCAGCAGCGGCCGGACAGCGAACACTGAAGCTTTCTTT.

The chain carries TRBV18 and TRBJ1-2; 8 nucleotides align to TRBD1. The CDR3 contains 14 residues. The V gene's germline CDR1 is KGHSH and CDR2 LQKENI. The V and J ends lost 3 bases and 6 bases, in that order; junction bases with no gene match: 6. The CDR3, as DNA: TGTGCCAGCTCACCCGGGACAGGCTCAAATGGCTACACCTTC. Amino acid sequence: CASSPGTGSNGYTF.

This clone was found a few times. V gene TRBV7-3 combines with J gene TRBJ2-3; 8 bases agree with TRBD1. The V gene's germline CDR1 is SGHTA and CDR2 FQGTGA. The CDR3 has 15 residues. J was trimmed by 4 bases and V by 5 bases; bases with no gene match: 8. The CDR3 region has the DNA TGTGCCAGCAGCCTTCAGGGGGCGAGTTCAGATACGCAGTATTTT. Amino acid sequence: CASSLQGASSDTQYF.

This clone was observed a handful of times. V gene TRBV28 combines with J gene TRBJ2-2; 8 bases line up with TRBD1. CDR3 length: 16 residues. V was pared by 4 bases and J by 5 bases, with 9 bases of the junction left unmatched. Per germline, CDR1 MDHEN and CDR2 SYDVKM. The CDR3 DNA sequence: TGTGCCAGCAGTTCAACTTACGGGACAGGAACCGGGGAGCTGTTTTTT. The encoded protein is CASSSTYGTGTGELFF.

J is TRBJ1-6 and V is TRBV30; no definite D call. V lost 4 bases and J 4 bases, leaving 14 bases between the germline ends. Germline V lookup: CDR1 GTSNPN, CDR2 SVGIG (reference sequence). The CDR3 is 15 amino acids. CDR3 sequence reads: CAWKLAYSYNSPLHF. The CDR3 DNA reads as TGTGCCTGGAAGTTGGCCTACAGTTATAATTCACCCCTCCACTTT.

The CDR3 sequence is CASTPSRGGYNEQFF. The DNA of the CDR3 is TGTGCCAGCACCCCCTCCCGGGGGGGCTACAATGAGCAGTTCTTC. The rearrangement uses TRBV6-6 and TRBJ2-1; the match to TRBD2 covers 8 bases. The CDR3 covers 15 residues. Per the germline V gene, CDR1 is MNHNY and CDR2 is SVGAGI (reference sequence). With 7 bases clipped from V and 3 bases from J, the junction kept 8 bases outside the gene matches.

The chain couples TRBV28 to TRBJ2-1; weak D call: TRBD1 (5 bases). V was shortened by 6 bases and J by 10 bases, with 13 bases between the two germline ends. The CDR3 runs 12 residues. CDR1 is MDHEN and CDR2 is SYDVKM in the germline V gene. CDR3 DNA sequence: TGTGCCAGCAGCAGGGTCATCAGGGAGCAGTTCTTC. This translates into CASSRVIREQFF.

A remark on this clone: The sample contains more than one DNA sequence encoding this CDR3. The chain links TRBV5-4 to TRBJ1-3; TRBD1 aligns across 9 bases. Germline CDR1 is SGHNT and CDR2 is YYREEE (reference sequence). The V and J ends lost 4 bases and 2 bases, in that order; junction bases with no gene match: 4. CDR3 size: 15 residues. This CDR3 reads CASSLDRGAGNTIYF. The CDR3 region has the DNA TGTGCCAGCAGCCTCGACAGGGGGGCTGGAAACACCATATATTTT.

The V call is TRBV5-1, the J call TRBJ1-2; D remains unclear. The CDR3 is made up of 13 amino acids. Germline CDR1 and CDR2: SGHRS and YFSETQ. Trimming left V 5 bases short and J 6 bases short, with 14 bases between. CDR3 bases: TGCGCCAGCAGACTGGACGGGAGGCATGGCTACACCTTC. Translation gives CASRLDGRHGYTF.

This clone was seen more than once but under ten times. The V and J genes are TRBV25-1 and TRBJ1-1, with 8 bases lining up with TRBD1. Germline V lookup: CDR1 MGHDK, CDR2 SYGVNS. V lost 6 bases to trimming and J lost 5 bases; unmatched junction nucleotides: 5. CDR3 size: 13 residues. The CDR3 reads CASRGQGKTEAFF. CDR3 DNA: TGTGCCAGCAGAGGACAGGGAAAGACTGAAGCTTTCTTT.

The rearrangement links TRBV19 to TRBJ1-5; 8 positions match TRBD1. The CDR3 is made up of 13 amino acids. Per germline, CDR1 LNHDA and CDR2 SQIVND (reference sequence). The J segment lost 9 bases and the V segment lost 6 bases, leaving 7 bases of the junction unmatched. CDR3 sequence: CASSGQGPRPQHF. CDR3 coding DNA: TGTGCCAGTAGCGGACAGGGCCCACGGCCCCAGCATTTT.

The V and J genes are TRBV19 and TRBJ2-7; TRBD2 agrees at 8 bases. There are 14 residues in the CDR3. CDR1 is LNHDA, CDR2 SQIVND, per germline (reference sequence). Trimming removed 5 bases from V and 2 bases from J; junction bases left unmatched: 5. Written as DNA, the CDR3 is TGTGCCAGTAGTTACACTAGCGGCCCCTACGAGCAGTACTTC. Translation gives CASSYTSGPYEQYF.

The chain links TRBV27 to TRBJ1-2; 12 bases are shared with TRBD1. This CDR3 has 16 amino acids. The germline V gene has CDR1 MNHEY and CDR2 SMNVEV (reference sequence). Trimming at V came to 4 bases and at J to 6 bases, leaving 9 bases not matched to a gene. The CDR3 spells CASSSWDRGQGNGYTF. For the CDR3, the DNA is TGTGCCAGCAGTTCCTGGGACAGGGGGCAAGGAAATGGCTACACCTTC.

In this sample, this clone turned up a few times. The chain combines TRBV6-5 with TRBJ2-7, with D possibly being TRBD2 (5 bases). The germline V and J ends were trimmed by 8 bases and 0 bases, with 14 bases remaining between them. Germline CDR1 reads MNHEY; CDR2 reads SVGAGI. CDR3 length: 14 residues. This chain's CDR3 is CASSSSGLSYEQYF. In nucleotides, the CDR3 is TGTGCCAGCTCATCCAGCGGACTCTCCTACGAGCAGTACTTC.

To note about this clone: One end of the junction is discordant with germline, which a read error may explain. The chain carries TRBV28 and TRBJ2-1; tentative D call: TRBD1 (6 bases). The CDR3 is 13 residues long. The germline CDR1 and CDR2 sequences are MDHEN and SYDVKM. The CDR3 loop is CSILVGAYNEQLF. The CDR3 DNA reads as TGTTCAATCCTAGTGGGGGCCTACAATGAGCAGCTCTTC. Drawing the rest from reference TRBV28 and TRBJ2-1, the complete variable domain is DVKVTQSSRYLVKRTGEKVFLECVQDMDHENMFWYRQDPGLGLRLIYFSYDVKMKEKGDIPEGYSVSREKKERFSLILESASTNQTSMYLCSILVGAYNEQLFGPGTRLTVL.

The chain employs TRBV28 and TRBJ2-3; 7 bases map to TRBD1. From germline, CDR1 is MDHEN and CDR2 SYDVKM. The CDR3 sequence is 14 residues long. V lost 3 bases, J lost 0 bases, and 0 bases stayed unmatched. CDR3 in amino acids: CASSLTGSTDTQYF. CDR3 nucleotide sequence: TGTGCCAGCAGTTTGACAGGGAGCACAGATACGCAGTATTTT.

The rearrangement links TRBV5-6 to TRBJ2-7; TRBD1 matches at 8 bases. This CDR3 has 15 amino acids. The junction had 5 bases not matched to a gene; V was cut back by 0 bases and J by 3 bases. Germline assignment: CDR1 SGHDT and CDR2 YYEEEE. The CDR3 spells CASSLVGQAFYEQYF. CDR3 nucleotide sequence: TGTGCCAGCAGCTTGGTGGGACAGGCTTTCTACGAGCAGTACTTC.

This clone showed up just once. J is TRBJ1-1 and V is TRBV7-8; TRBD1 matches at 8 bases. The CDR3 loop spans 17 amino acids. Trimming at V came to 0 bases and at J to 8 bases, leaving 14 bases not matched to a gene. The germline CDR1 and CDR2 sequences are SGHVS and FQNEAQ. CDR3 region: CASSLARGTGLKGEAFF. The CDR3 coding sequence is TGTGCCAGCAGCTTAGCTAGGGGGACAGGCTTGAAGGGAGAAGCTTTCTTT. The full variable domain, in which reference TRBV7-8 and TRBJ1-1 provide the parts outside the CDR3, is GAGVSQSPRYKVAKRGQDVALRCDPISGHVSLFWYQQALGQGPEFLTYFQNEAQLDKSGLPSDRFFAERPEGSVSTLKIQRTQQEDSAVYLCASSLARGTGLKGEAFFGQGTRLTVV.

This clone was observed a single time. V gene TRBV20-1 combines with J gene TRBJ2-7; D is undetermined. The V end lost 4 bases, the J end lost 7 bases, and 8 bases lay between the germline ends. Germline CDR1 and CDR2: DFQATT and SNEGSKA (reference sequence). The CDR3 extends over 10 amino acids. CDR3 region: CSATYREQYF. The CDR3 DNA reads TGCAGTGCTACTTATAGAGAGCAGTACTTC.

Turning to this clone: The junction and the germline gene differ at one end; a read error may be behind it. This chain connects TRBV7-9 to TRBJ2-5; 9 positions match TRBD2. CDR3 size: 16 residues. The V gene's germline CDR1 is SEHNR and CDR2 FQNEAQ (reference sequence). Here the CDR3 DNA reads TGTTCCAGCAGCTTTAGGGCGGGAGGGCCGCCAGAGACCCAGTACTTC. Translated: CSSSFRAGGPPETQYF.

The rearrangement uses TRBV9 and TRBJ2-7; TRBD2 matches at 9 bases. J gave up 2 bases and V 0 bases, and 3 bases lay outside the gene matches. This CDR3 spans 15 amino acids. Looked up from germline, CDR1 is SGDLS and CDR2 is YYNGEE. DNA for the CDR3: TGTGCCAGCAGCGTAGCTAGCGGGACCCCCTACGAGCAGTACTTC. Encoded protein: CASSVASGTPYEQYF. Supplemented by reference TRBV9 and TRBJ2-7, the full variable domain reads DSGVTQTPKHLITATGQRVTLRCSPRSGDLSVYWYQQSLDQGLQFLIQYYNGEERAKGNILERFSAQQFPDLHSELNLSSLELGDSALYFCASSVASGTPYEQYFGPGTRLTVT.

This clone has just one count. This sequence joins TRBV13 and TRBJ2-1; the match to TRBD2 covers 12 bases. This CDR3 spans 19 amino acids. V trimming: 1 base; J trimming: 8 bases; junction bases outside the gene matches: 15. Germline V gene lookup returns CDR1 PRHDT and CDR2 FYEKMQ (reference sequence). This chain's CDR3 is CASSLAGLAGGPGVHEQFF. The DNA for the CDR3 is TGTGCCAGCAGCTTAGCTGGGCTAGCGGGAGGGCCAGGGGTCCATGAGCAGTTCTTC.

V gene TRBV6-4 combines with J gene TRBJ2-7; maybe TRBD2 (5 bases). CDR1 and CDR2 from the germline V gene are MRHNA and SNTAGT. CDR3 length: 12 amino acids. Trimming pared 11 bases from V and 3 bases from J, leaving 14 bases between. CDR3 sequence: CAARKGGYEQYF. CDR3 in DNA: TGTGCCGCGCGAAAAGGAGGCTACGAGCAGTACTTC.

The genes are TRBV7-3 and TRBJ2-1; 7 nucleotides line up with TRBD2. This CDR3 region has 17 residues. Germline V lookup: CDR1 SGHTA, CDR2 FQGTGA. Unmatched junction bases numbered 6, after V lost 1 base and J lost 0 bases. The CDR3, as DNA: TGTGCCAGCAGCTTAAATCCTAGCGGTGTCTCCTACAATGAGCAGTTCTTC. It specifies CASSLNPSGVSYNEQFF.

The rearrangement links TRBV18 to TRBJ2-1; 10 nucleotides line up with TRBD2. The germline CDR1 and CDR2 sequences are KGHSH and LQKENI. The CDR3 has 15 residues. Trimming at V came to 0 bases and at J to 5 bases, leaving 1 base not matched to a gene. Here the CDR3 DNA reads TGTGCCAGCTCACCACCGGGACTAGCGAACAATGAGCAGTTCTTC. Protein sequence: CASSPPGLANNEQFF.

The chain links TRBV4-3 to TRBJ2-1; 8 positions match TRBD2. The V and J ends lost 4 bases and 4 bases, in that order; junction bases with no gene match: 12. This CDR3 is built from 17 residues. Germline loops: CDR1 LGHNA, CDR2 YSLEER. The CDR3: CASSPKSSAGEYNEQFF. In DNA form, the CDR3 reads TGCGCCAGCAGCCCCAAGTCGTCAGCGGGAGAATACAATGAGCAGTTCTTC.

The chain combines TRBV7-9 with TRBJ2-7; 10 bases are shared with TRBD2. Germline trimming cut 5 bases from V and 5 bases from J; bases unmatched to any gene: 9. The germline V gene has CDR1 SEHNR and CDR2 FQNEAQ (reference sequence). The length of the CDR3 is 15 residues. The DNA for the CDR3 is TGTGCCAGCAGCCACGTGCTAGCGGGAGTGGACGAGCAGTACTTC. Its translation: CASSHVLAGVDEQYF. The whole variable domain, remainder taken from reference TRBV7-9 and TRBJ2-7, is DTGVSQNPRHKITKRGQNVTFRCDPISEHNRLYWYRQTLGQGPEFLTYFQNEAQLEKSRLLSDRFSAERPKGSFSTLEIQRTEQGDSAMYLCASSHVLAGVDEQYFGPGTRLTVT.

The chain combines TRBV5-1 with TRBJ2-1; D may be TRBD2 (5 bases). CDR3 length equals 15 residues. Trimming took 2 bases from V and 2 from J, leaving 11 bases between them. Per the germline V gene, CDR1 is SGHRS and CDR2 is YFSETQ. For the CDR3, the DNA is TGCGCCAGCAGCTTAAGCTCCGGGACCTACAATGAGCAGTTCTTC. This translates into CASSLSSGTYNEQFF. Supplemented by reference TRBV5-1 and TRBJ2-1, the full variable domain reads KAGVTQTPRYLIKTRGQQVTLSCSPISGHRSVSWYQQTPGQGLQFLFEYFSETQRNKGNFPGRFSGRQFSNSRSEMNVSTLELGDSALYLCASSLSSGTYNEQFFGPGTRLTVL.

V gene TRBV7-3 combines with J gene TRBJ2-1; 7 bases are a match to TRBD2. Germline trimming cut 2 bases from V and 1 base from J; bases unmatched to any gene: 5. The CDR3 has 16 residues. Per germline, CDR1 SGHTA and CDR2 FQGTGA. The CDR3 nucleotides are TGTGCCAGCAGCTTACAGCCTAGCGGATCCTACAATGAGCAGTTCTTC. This codes for CASSLQPSGSYNEQFF.

The V gene is TRBV4-3, the J gene TRBJ2-7; perhaps TRBD2 as D (5 bases). Trimming pared 1 base from V and 2 bases from J, leaving 12 bases between. CDR1 LGHNA and CDR2 YSLEER come from the germline V gene. The CDR3 is 15 residues long. CDR3 loop: CASSQGLGSTYEQYF. Here the CDR3 DNA reads TGCGCCAGCAGCCAAGGGCTGGGGAGTACCTACGAGCAGTACTTC.

This chain links TRBV7-2 with TRBJ1-2; 9 bases are a match to TRBD1. Germline assignment: CDR1 SGHTA and CDR2 FQGNSA. The V gene end was trimmed by 5 bases and the J gene end by 0 bases; junction bases not matched to a gene: 4. The CDR3 spans 15 residues. This CDR3 reads CASSPRTGANYGYTF. The CDR3 bases are TGTGCCAGCAGCCCCCGGACAGGGGCTAACTATGGCTACACCTTC.

This clone was observed a single time. This chain connects TRBV6-5 to TRBJ2-5, with TRBD1 identical over 10 bases. CDR3 length: 15 amino acids. The trim removed 4 bases at V and 2 bases at J, leaving 4 bases unmatched. Germline CDR1 and CDR2: MNHEY and SVGAGI. CDR3 in DNA: TGTGCCAGCAGTTTGGGACAGGGGAGGCAAGAGACCCAGTACTTC. This gives the protein CASSLGQGRQETQYF.